Here is one T cell receptor (beta chain) with its context. Its specificity is not known. The data derive from a study of T cell responses to AZD1222 COVID-19 vaccine. Study outcomes and limitations: The repertoires were collected only after the peak T cell response. The donors showed a predominance of white British ancestry and of females, with possible underestimation of clonal diversity. Along spike, vaccine-associated CD4 TCRs were found throughout, with dominance at 160-218 and 743-854.

Second doses at about 4 or about 12 weeks were pooled. The data were produced by immunoSEQ multiplex PCR, yet TCRdb's version contains in-frame clones alone and is incomplete. The profile shows approximately 210,000 clones, just over 90% of them singletons. Germline V lookup: CDR1 SGHAT, CDR2 FQNNGV. This CDR3 comprises 15 residues. V shed 6 bases, J shed 7 bases, and the junction held 11 bases outside the gene matches. This TCR came from an adult who received the AZD1222 COVID-19 vaccine. V gene TRBV11-2 combines with J gene TRBJ2-7; 11 bases are shared with TRBD1. The source material was peripheral blood, sampled 28 days after the second AZD1222 dose. CDR3 amino acids: CASRLPGQGVWEQYF. The CDR3 DNA reads TGTGCCAGCAGGCTACCGGGACAGGGGGTTTGGGAGCAGTACTTC.